This entry features one T cell receptor (beta chain) sequence. What it recognizes is unknown. At the DNA level, this CDR3 is encoded by other sequences in the same sample as well. The V gene's germline CDR1 is WNHNN and CDR2 SYGVQD (reference sequence). The ends lost 5 bases at V and 3 bases at J; junction bases unmatched: 2. CDR3 length: 13 amino acids. This sample stems from a study of shared clonotypes between healthy human individuals. General study results and limits: Inspection by rarefaction showed sorted-subset sequencing to be incomplete despite large depth. Estimated richness was generally greater in naive than memory subsets.

CD45RA-negative memory and CD45RA+ naive subsets were split from the CD4+ cells. The study ran the assay at deep level. Here immunoSEQ multiplex PCR was the method, and the copy in TCRdb shows in-frame clones only, minus some. Found here are fewer than 1.8 million clones, approximately 98.5% of them singletons; the top ten hold under 0.45%. The chain links TRBV10-1 to TRBJ1-2, with 8 bases identical to TRBD1. This TCR was recovered from a man aged 30 to 39 in good health. The sample comprised naive CD4+ T cells sorted from blood. The subset denotes: CD45RA+ positively selected. The CDR3 coding sequence is TGCGCCAGCAGTCCGGGACAGGACTATGGCTACACCTTC. It encodes CASSPGQDYGYTF.